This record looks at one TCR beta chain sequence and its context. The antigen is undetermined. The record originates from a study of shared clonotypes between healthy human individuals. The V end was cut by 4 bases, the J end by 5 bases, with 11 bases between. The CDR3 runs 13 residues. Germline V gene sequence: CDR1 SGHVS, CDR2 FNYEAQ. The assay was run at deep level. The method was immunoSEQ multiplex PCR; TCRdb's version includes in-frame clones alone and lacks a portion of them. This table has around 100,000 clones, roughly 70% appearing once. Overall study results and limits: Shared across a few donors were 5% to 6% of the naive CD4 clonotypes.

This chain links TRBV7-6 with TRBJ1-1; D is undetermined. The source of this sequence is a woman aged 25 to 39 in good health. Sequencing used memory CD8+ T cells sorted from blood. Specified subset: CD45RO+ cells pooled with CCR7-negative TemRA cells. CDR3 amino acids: CASSWGSGTEAFF. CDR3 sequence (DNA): TGTGCCAGCAGCTGGGGTTCAGGTACTGAAGCTTTCTTT. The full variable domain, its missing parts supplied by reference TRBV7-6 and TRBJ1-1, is GAGVSQSPRYKVTKRGQDVALRCDPISGHVSLYWYRQALGQGPEFLTYFNYEAQQDKSGLPNDRFSAERPEGSISTLTIQRTEQRDSAMYRCASSWGSGTEAFFGQGTRLTVV.